This T cell receptor (beta chain) derives from a study of blood T cell repertoires in COVID-19. Whole-study context: Some COVID-19 samples were acute and others convalescent; all came from the United States, Italy and Spain. T cells, B-cell-depleted T cells, or PBMCs provided the cDNA or gDNA that served as material.

Trimming left V 3 bases short and J 4 bases short, with 10 bases between. This CDR3 comprises 13 residues. In the original processing: Nucleated cell number was recorded as an estimate derived from reference gene primer amplification. Profiling relied on immunoSEQ multiplex PCR, and the TCRdb table lists in-frame clones only, not all of them. D and trimming were read from the DNA, whereas the V and J calls and clone size are those reported in that table. This sample has about 250,000 clones; approximately 83% occur once, and the top ten carry about 8.1%. Sequencing used peripheral blood. This TCR derives from a man older than 75 with acute or convalescent COVID-19. This chain connects TRBV12-3 or TRBV12-4 to TRBJ2-7; D call uncertain. In DNA form, the CDR3 reads TGTGCCAGCAGTTTGAGGTACGGGTACGAGCAGTACTTC. Its translation: CASSLRYGYEQYF.